The rows below give T cell receptor beta chains drawn from one sample of a study of blood T cell repertoires in COVID-19. Produced via immunoSEQ multiplex PCR; TCRdb's table is partial and in-frame only. The data contain 150,000 to 200,000 clones, less than 90% of them singletons. The source material was peripheral blood. The receptors shown here come from a woman aged 65 to 85 with COVID-19, enrolled during active disease. CDR3s include the opening cysteine and the closing phenylalanine or tryptophan. Each record gives: clone size, J gene, V gene, D gene, CDR3 protein, CDR3 DNA. The D gene is left open where the match is weak. Clone size is stated in some rows and not others, as once, few, many or a class when expanded.

>NA|TRBJ2-1|TRBV4-2|TRBD2
CASSRTSGSNEQFF
TGTGCCAGCAGCCGGACTAGCGGGAGCAATGAGCAGTTCTTC
>NA|TRBJ1-2|TRBV11-1|TRBD1
CASSRGGGEANYGYTF
TGTGCCAGCAGCCGAGGAGGGGGCGAAGCTAACTATGGCTACACCTTC
>NA|TRBJ1-2|TRBV6-5|TRBD1
CASRETGADGYTF
TGTGCCAGCAGGGAGACAGGGGCTGATGGCTACACCTTC
>NA|TRBJ2-5|TRBV11-3|TRBD2
CASAGGPGQETQYF
TGTGCCAGTGCGGGGGGGCCGGGCCAAGAGACCCAGTACTTC
>NA|TRBJ1-2|TRBV28|TRBD1
CASSPPLGGQRALFYGYTF
TGTGCCAGCAGTCCCCCCTTGGGGGGACAGCGTGCCCTTTTCTATGGCTACACCTTC
>NA|TRBJ2-3|TRBV5-1|NA
CASSLVYGDTQYF
TGCGCCAGCAGCTTGGTTTACGGGGATACGCAGTATTTT
>NA|TRBJ2-6|TRBV2|TRBD1
CASETWKDRAGANVLTF
TGTGCCAGCGAAACATGGAAGGACAGGGCTGGGGCCAACGTCCTGACTTTC
>NA|TRBJ2-7|TRBV5-1|TRBD2
CASSLTSGSYEQYF
TGCGCCAGCAGCTTGACTAGCGGATCCTACGAGCAGTACTTC
>NA|TRBJ2-5|TRBV5-5|TRBD1
CASRFETGSQETQYF
TGTGCCAGCAGATTCGAGACAGGGTCACAAGAGACCCAGTACTTC
>NA|TRBJ2-2|TRBV6-5|TRBD2
CASKREGANTGELFF
TGTGCCAGCAAAAGGGAGGGAGCGAACACCGGGGAGCTGTTTTTT
>NA|TRBJ2-3|TRBV11-2|NA
CASSHRQRAQYF
TGTGCCAGCAGCCATAGACAACGCGCACAGTATTTT
>NA|TRBJ1-4|TRBV28|NA
CASSLSTVDEKLFF
TGTGCCAGCAGTTTATCGACAGTCGATGAAAAACTGTTTTTT
>NA|TRBJ2-2|TRBV7-2|NA
CASSFLGELFF
TGTGCCAGCAGCTTCCTTGGGGAGCTGTTTTTT
>few|TRBJ1-1|TRBV19|TRBD1
CASSLWGQGPSEAFF
TGTGCCAGTAGTTTGTGGGGACAGGGGCCCTCTGAAGCTTTCTTT
>NA|TRBJ2-7|TRBV28|NA
CASSSSFLTGHHYEQYF
TGTGCCAGCAGCTCCTCTTTCCTCACGGGACATCACTACGAGCAGTACTTC
>NA|TRBJ2-6|TRBV2|TRBD1
CASRDGTGLSGANVLTF
TGTGCCAGCAGGGATGGGACAGGTTTGTCTGGGGCCAACGTCCTGACTTTC
>NA|TRBJ2-5|TRBV6-6|NA
CASSYPPRDQETQYF
TGTGCCAGCAGTTACCCCCCTCGGGACCAAGAGACCCAGTACTTC
>NA|TRBJ2-3|TRBV27|NA
CASSPWGKQGLDTDTQYF
TGTGCCAGCAGCCCTTGGGGAAAACAGGGCCTAGACACAGATACGCAGTATTTT
>NA|TRBJ1-1|TRBV19|NA
CASRQVGGGLRVTEAFF
TGTGCCAGTAGACAGGTTGGTGGGGGCCTCCGGGTCACTGAAGCTTTCTTT
>many|TRBJ1-2|TRBV2|TRBD1
CASSGTGGTNRANYGYTF
TGTGCCAGCAGTGGGACAGGGGGTACAAATAGAGCTAACTATGGCTACACCTTC
>NA|TRBJ1-2|TRBV7-8|TRBD1
CASSARDRVGGYTF
TGTGCCAGCAGCGCCCGGGACAGGGTGGGAGGCTACACCTTC
>NA|TRBJ1-1|TRBV19|NA
CASRSGGTEAFF
TGTGCCAGTAGATCCGGGGGCACTGAAGCTTTCTTT
>NA|TRBJ1-5|TRBV5-8|TRBD1
CASSFPRGPNQPQHF
TGTGCCAGCAGCTTCCCCAGGGGGCCTAATCAGCCCCAGCATTTT
>NA|TRBJ2-7|TRBV24-1|TRBD1
CATSSPGGQGIYEQYF
TGTGCCACCAGCTCGCCTGGGGGACAGGGAATCTACGAGCAGTACTTC
>NA|TRBJ1-5|TRBV12-3/TRBV12-4|NA
CASSYRQLQHF
TGTGCCAGCAGTTACCGTCAACTCCAGCATTTT
>NA|TRBJ2-5|TRBV6-1|TRBD1
CASSEYIAGGETQYF
TGTGCCAGCAGTGAATATATTGCAGGGGGAGAGACCCAGTACTTC
>NA|TRBJ1-5|TRBV28|NA
CASSLTGTPNSNQPQHF
TGTGCCAGCAGTTTAACGGGAACCCCAAATAGCAATCAGCCCCAGCATTTT
>few|TRBJ1-2|TRBV18|NA
CASRGVSNYGYTF
TGTGCCAGTCGGGGTGTATCTAACTATGGCTACACCTTC
>once|TRBJ1-1|TRBV9|NA
CASSVAGTEAFF
TGTGCCAGCAGCGTAGCGGGCACTGAAGCTTTCTTT
>NA|TRBJ2-2|TRBV7-9|TRBD1
CASSLGTANTGELFF
TGTGCCAGCAGTCTCGGGACAGCGAACACCGGGGAGCTGTTTTTT
>NA|TRBJ1-1|TRBV28|NA
CASQLPGGKAFF
TGTGCCAGCCAATTACCCGGGGGAAAAGCTTTCTTT
>NA|TRBJ2-1|TRBV29-1|NA
CSVETPSSYNEQFF
TGCAGCGTTGAAACTCCTTCCTCCTACAATGAGCAGTTCTTC
>once|TRBJ2-1|TRBV28|NA
CASSFSLAGSYNEQFF
TGTGCCAGCAGTTTCTCTTTAGCTGGCTCCTACAATGAGCAGTTCTTC
>NA|TRBJ2-1|TRBV7-8|TRBD1
CASSLLGRDRGRNEQFF
TGTGCCAGCAGCTTATTAGGGCGGGACAGGGGTCGCAATGAGCAGTTCTTC
>NA|TRBJ2-1|TRBV9|NA
CASSVGSGVPEQFF
TGTGCCAGCAGCGTAGGCTCGGGTGTTCCTGAGCAGTTCTTC
>NA|TRBJ1-5|TRBV19|TRBD1
CASRGGTGARSNQPQHF
TGTGCCAGTAGGGGGGGGACAGGGGCCCGCAGCAATCAGCCCCAGCATTTT
>NA|TRBJ2-1|TRBV5-6|NA
CASSFPAGPNNEQFF
TGTGCCAGCAGCTTCCCAGCGGGCCCTAACAATGAGCAGTTCTTC
>NA|TRBJ2-3|TRBV5-1|NA
CASSFERVGTDTQYF
TGCGCCAGCAGCTTCGAGAGGGTTGGTACAGATACGCAGTATTTT
>NA|TRBJ1-1|TRBV11-2|NA
CASSLAREGAFF
TGTGCCAGCAGCTTAGCACGGGAGGGAGCTTTCTTT
>NA|TRBJ2-3|TRBV6-6|TRBD2
CASSAPRAGGPDTQYF
TGTGCCAGCAGTGCCCCTCGGGCGGGAGGACCAGATACGCAGTATTTT
>few|TRBJ2-4|TRBV10-3|TRBD1
CAISVGQGNIQYF
TGTGCCATCAGTGTAGGACAGGGGAACATTCAGTACTTC
>NA|TRBJ2-2|TRBV7-8|NA
CASSFTRTGELFF
TGTGCCAGCAGCTTCACCAGGACCGGGGAGCTGTTTTTT
>NA|TRBJ1-2|TRBV11-2|NA
CASSLFRGRPNYGYTF
TGTGCCAGCAGCTTATTCCGTGGCAGGCCTAACTATGGCTACACCTTC
>NA|TRBJ2-5|TRBV7-8|NA
CASNFLPTGNLQETQYF
TGTGCCAGCAATTTTCTCCCCACAGGGAACCTTCAAGAGACCCAGTACTTC
>NA|TRBJ2-7|TRBV15|TRBD1
CATSGTGVVVSEQYF
TGTGCCACCAGCGGTACAGGGGTTGTTGTTAGCGAGCAGTACTTC
>NA|TRBJ1-2|TRBV7-2|NA
CASSLALDGKGYTF
TGTGCCAGCAGCTTAGCTCTTGACGGGAAAGGCTACACCTTC
>NA|TRBJ1-1|TRBV30|TRBD1
CAWARQGDANTEAFF
TGTGCCTGGGCAAGACAGGGTGATGCGAACACTGAAGCTTTCTTT